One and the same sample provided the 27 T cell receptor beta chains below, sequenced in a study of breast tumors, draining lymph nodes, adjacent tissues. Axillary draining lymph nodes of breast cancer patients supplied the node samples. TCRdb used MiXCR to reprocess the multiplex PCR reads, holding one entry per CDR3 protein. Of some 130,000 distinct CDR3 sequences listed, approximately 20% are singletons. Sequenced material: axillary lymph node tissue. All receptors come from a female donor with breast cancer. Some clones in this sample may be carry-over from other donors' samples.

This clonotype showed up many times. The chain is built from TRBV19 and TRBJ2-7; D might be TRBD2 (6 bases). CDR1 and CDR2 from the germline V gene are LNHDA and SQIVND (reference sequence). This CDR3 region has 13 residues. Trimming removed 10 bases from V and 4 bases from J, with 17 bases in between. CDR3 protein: CATSRDLVYEQYF. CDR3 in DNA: TGTGCCACAAGCCGGGACTTGGTGTACGAGCAGTACTTC.

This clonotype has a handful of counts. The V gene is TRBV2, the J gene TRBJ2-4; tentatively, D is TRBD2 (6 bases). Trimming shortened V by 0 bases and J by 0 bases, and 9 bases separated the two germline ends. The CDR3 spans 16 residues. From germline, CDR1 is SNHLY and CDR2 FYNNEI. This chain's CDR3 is CASSEAGGIAKNIQYF. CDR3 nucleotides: TGTGCCAGCAGTGAAGCGGGCGGGATAGCCAAAAACATTCAGTACTTC.

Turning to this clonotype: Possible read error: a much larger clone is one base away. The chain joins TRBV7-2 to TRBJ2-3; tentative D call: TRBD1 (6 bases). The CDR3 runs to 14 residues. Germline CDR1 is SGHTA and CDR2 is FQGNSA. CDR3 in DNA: TGTGCCGGCAGCACCTGGACAGGCACAGATACGCAGTATTTT. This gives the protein CAGSTWTGTDTQYF.

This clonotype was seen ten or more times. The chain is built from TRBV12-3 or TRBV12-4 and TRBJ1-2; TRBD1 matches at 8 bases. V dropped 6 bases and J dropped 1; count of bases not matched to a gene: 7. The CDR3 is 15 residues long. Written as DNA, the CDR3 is TGTGCCAGCAGCCCGGCAGGGGGCGGTAACTATGGCTACACCTTC. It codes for CASSPAGGGNYGYTF.

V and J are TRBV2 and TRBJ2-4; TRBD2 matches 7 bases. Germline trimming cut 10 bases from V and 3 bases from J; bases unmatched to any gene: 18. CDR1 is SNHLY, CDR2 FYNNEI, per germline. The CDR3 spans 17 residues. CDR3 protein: CATGPLEGRAIKNIQYF. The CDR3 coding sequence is TGTGCCACCGGGCCTCTCGAGGGGAGGGCCATCAAAAACATTCAGTACTTC.

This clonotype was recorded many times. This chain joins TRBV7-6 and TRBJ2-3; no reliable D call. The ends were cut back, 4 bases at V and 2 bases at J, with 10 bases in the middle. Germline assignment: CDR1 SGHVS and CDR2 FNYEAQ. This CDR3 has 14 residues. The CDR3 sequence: CASSSWGPTDTQYF. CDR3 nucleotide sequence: TGTGCCAGCAGCTCATGGGGTCCCACAGATACGCAGTATTTT.

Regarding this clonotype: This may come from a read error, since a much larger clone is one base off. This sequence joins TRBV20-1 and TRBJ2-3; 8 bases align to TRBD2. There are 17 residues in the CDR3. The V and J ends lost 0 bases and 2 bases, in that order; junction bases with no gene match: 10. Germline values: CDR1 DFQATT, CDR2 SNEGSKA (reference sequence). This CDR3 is CSARDRSGTRVTDTQYF. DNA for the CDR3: TGCAGTGCTAGAGATCGAAGCGGGACTAGGGTCACAGATACGCAGTATTTT.

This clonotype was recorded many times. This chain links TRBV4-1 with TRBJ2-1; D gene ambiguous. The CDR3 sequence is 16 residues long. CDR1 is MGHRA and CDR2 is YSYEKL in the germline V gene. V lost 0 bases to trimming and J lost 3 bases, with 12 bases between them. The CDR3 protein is CASSQDEALGYNEQFF. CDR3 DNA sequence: TGCGCCAGCAGCCAAGATGAGGCCCTGGGCTACAATGAGCAGTTCTTC.

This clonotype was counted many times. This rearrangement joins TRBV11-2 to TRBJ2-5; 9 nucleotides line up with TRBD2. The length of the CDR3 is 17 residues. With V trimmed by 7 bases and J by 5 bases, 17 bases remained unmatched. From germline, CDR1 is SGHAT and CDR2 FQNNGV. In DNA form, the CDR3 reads TGTGCCAGCATGGGCCTCCGGGTAGCGGGAGTAGTCGAGACCCAGTACTTC. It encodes CASMGLRVAGVVETQYF.

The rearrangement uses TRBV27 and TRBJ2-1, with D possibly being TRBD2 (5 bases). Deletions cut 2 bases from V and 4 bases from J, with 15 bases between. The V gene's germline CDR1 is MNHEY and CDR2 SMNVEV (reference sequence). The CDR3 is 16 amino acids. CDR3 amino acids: CASSLEGRRMYNEQFF. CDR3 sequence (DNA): TGTGCCAGCAGTTTAGAGGGCCGTAGGATGTACAATGAGCAGTTCTTC.

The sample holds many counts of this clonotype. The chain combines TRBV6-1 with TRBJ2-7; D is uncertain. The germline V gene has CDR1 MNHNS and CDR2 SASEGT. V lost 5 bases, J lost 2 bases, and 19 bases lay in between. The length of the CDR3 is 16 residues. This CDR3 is CASSTRLKGGTYEQYF. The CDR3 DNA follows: TGTGCCAGCAGTACACGACTCAAGGGCGGTACCTACGAGCAGTACTTC.

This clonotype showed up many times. CDR3: CASSFSQETQYF. The CDR3 bases are TGCGCCAGCAGCTTTTCTCAAGAGACCCAGTACTTC. The chain is built from TRBV5-1 and TRBJ2-5; D gene uncertain. The CDR3 is 12 residues long. The V gene lost 2 bases and the J gene lost 2 bases, with 4 bases spanning the gap. Germline CDR1 reads SGHRS; CDR2 reads YFSETQ.

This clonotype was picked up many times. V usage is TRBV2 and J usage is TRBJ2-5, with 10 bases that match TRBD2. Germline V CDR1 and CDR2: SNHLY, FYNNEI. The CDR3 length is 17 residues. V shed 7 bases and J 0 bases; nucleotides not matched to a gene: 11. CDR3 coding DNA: TGTGCCAGCAATTTGCCTAGCGGGAGTGGGTACCAAGAGACCCAGTACTTC. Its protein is CASNLPSGSGYQETQYF.

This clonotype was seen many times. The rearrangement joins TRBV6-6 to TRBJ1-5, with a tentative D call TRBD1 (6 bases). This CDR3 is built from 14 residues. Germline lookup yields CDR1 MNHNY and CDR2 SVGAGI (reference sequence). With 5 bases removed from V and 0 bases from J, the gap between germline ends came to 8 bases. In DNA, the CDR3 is TGTGCCAGCAGTACAGGGTTTAGCAATCAGCCCCAGCATTTT. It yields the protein CASSTGFSNQPQHF.

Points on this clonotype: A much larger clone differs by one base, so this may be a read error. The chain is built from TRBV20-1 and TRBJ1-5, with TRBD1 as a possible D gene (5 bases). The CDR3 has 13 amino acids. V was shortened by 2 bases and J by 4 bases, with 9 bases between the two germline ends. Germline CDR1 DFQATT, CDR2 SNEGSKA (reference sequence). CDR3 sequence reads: CSARWTSNQPQHF. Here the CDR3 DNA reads TGCAGTGCTAGATGGACATCTAATCAGCCCCAGCATTTT.

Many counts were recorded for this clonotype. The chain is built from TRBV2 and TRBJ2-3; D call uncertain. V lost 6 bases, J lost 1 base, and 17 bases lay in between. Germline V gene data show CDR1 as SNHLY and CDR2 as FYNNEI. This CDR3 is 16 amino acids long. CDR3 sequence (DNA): TGTGCCAGCAGCCCCACCACTCAGTCCGGCACAGATACGCAGTATTTT. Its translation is CASSPTTQSGTDTQYF.

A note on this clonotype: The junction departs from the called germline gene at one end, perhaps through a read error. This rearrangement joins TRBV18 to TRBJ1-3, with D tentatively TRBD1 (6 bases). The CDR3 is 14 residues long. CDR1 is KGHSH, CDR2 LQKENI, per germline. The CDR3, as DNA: TGTGCCAGCTCAGAAAACAGGGTTGGAGACACCATATATTTT. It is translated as CASSENRVGDTIYF.

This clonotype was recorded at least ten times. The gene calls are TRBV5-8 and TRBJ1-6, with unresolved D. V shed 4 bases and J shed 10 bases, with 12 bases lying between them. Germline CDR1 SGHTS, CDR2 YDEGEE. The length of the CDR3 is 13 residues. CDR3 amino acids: CASSPRVGSPLHF. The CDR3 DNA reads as TGTGCCAGCAGCCCCCGTGTCGGCTCACCCCTCCACTTT.

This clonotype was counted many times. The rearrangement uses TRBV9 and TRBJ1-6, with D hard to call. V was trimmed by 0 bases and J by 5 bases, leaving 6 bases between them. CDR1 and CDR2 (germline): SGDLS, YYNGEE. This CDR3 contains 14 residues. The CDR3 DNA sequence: TGTGCCAGCAGCGTAGGAGGAGATAATTCACCCCTCCACTTT. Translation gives CASSVGGDNSPLHF.

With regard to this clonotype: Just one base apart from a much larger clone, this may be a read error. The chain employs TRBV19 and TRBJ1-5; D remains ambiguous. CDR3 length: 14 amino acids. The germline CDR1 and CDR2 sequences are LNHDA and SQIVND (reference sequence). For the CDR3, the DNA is TGTGCCAGTCCCCTTGGTGAAACGAATCGGCCCCAGCATTTT. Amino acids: CASPLGETNRPQHF.

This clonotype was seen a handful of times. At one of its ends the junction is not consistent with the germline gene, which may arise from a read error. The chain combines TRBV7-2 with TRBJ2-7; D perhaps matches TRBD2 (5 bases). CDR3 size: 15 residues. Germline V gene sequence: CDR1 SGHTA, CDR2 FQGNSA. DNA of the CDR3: TGTGCCGGCAGCCAAGAATCGGGATACAGCTACGAGCAGTACTTC. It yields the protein CAGSQESGYSYEQYF.

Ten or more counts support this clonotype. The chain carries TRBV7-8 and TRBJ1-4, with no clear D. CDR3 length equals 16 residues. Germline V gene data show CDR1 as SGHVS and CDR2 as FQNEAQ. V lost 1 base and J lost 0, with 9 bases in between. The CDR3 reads CASSLVGGATNEKLFF. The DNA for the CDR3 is TGTGCCAGCAGCTTAGTCGGAGGAGCAACTAATGAAAAACTGTTTTTT.

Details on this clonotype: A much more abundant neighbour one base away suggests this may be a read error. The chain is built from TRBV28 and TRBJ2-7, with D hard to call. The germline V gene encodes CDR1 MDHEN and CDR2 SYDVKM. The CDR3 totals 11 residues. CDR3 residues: CVSSQLYEQYF. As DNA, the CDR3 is TGTGTCAGCAGTCAGCTATACGAGCAGTACTTC.

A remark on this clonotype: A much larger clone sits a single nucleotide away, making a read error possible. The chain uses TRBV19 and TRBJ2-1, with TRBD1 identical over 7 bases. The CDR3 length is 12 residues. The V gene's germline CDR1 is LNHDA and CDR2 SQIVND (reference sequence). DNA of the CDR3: TGTGCCAGTGGTATCGGAACAGGGGTGGGGTTCTTC. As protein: CASGIGTGVGFF.

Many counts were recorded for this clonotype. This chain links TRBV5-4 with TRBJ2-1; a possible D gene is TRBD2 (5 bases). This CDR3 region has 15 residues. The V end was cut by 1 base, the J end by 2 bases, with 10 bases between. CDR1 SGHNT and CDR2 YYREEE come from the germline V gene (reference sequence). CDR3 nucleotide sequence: TGTGCCAGCAGCTTGTTCCCGGGGACCTACAATGAGCAGTTCTTC. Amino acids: CASSLFPGTYNEQFF.

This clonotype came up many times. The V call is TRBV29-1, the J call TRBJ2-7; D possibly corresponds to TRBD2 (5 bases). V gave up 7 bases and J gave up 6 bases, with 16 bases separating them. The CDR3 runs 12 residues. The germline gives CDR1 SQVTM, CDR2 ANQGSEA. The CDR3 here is CSGGDSTSEQYF. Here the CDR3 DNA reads TGCAGCGGTGGCGACTCTACTAGCGAGCAGTACTTC.

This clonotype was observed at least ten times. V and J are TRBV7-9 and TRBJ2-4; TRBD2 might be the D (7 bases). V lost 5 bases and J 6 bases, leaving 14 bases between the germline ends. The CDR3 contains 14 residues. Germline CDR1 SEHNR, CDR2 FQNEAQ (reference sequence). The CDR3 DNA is TGTGCCAGCAGCAGCACAGGGAGGGGAAACATTCAGTACTTC. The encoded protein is CASSSTGRGNIQYF.